This TCR beta chain was retrieved from a study of cytomegalovirus exposure and HLA in healthy donors. Notes on the study in general: In a later analysis, V- and J-gene trimming of beta chains associated with a DCLRE1C missense variant, replicated independently. It was taken for granted in presence/absence analyses that sequencing depth across donors was roughly uniform. In a later analysis, parvovirus B19, influenza, CMV and Epstein-Barr virus appeared linked to several top co-occurrence clusters. Available immune exposure information covered CMV serostatus only.

Germline V gives CDR1 LNHDA, CDR2 SQIVND (reference sequence). This CDR3 comprises 11 residues. The V end was cut by 6 bases, the J end by 2 bases, with 4 bases between. Use of 60 Vbeta and 13 Jbeta primers characterized the PCR. Only in-frame clones appear in the TCRdb table, and some are missing; sequencing was by immunoSEQ multiplex PCR. The table shows some 120,000 clones, with about 73% occurring only once. Turning to this clone: The antigen is unknown.

The material sequenced was PBMCs. The chain carries TRBV19 and TRBJ1-2; no definite D call. The source is a woman aged 40 to 50 in good health and CMV-seronegative. The CDR3 reads CASRRNYGYTF. CDR3 sequence (DNA): TGTGCCAGTAGACGGAACTATGGCTACACCTTC.